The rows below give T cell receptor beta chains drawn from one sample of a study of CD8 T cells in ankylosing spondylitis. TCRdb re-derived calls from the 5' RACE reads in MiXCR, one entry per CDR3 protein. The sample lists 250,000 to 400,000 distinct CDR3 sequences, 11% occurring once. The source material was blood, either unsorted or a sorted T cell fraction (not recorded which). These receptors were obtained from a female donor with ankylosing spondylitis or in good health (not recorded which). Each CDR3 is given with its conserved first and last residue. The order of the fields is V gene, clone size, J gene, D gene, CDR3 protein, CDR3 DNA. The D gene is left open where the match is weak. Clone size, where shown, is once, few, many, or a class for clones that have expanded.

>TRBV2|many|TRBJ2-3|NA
CASSGGPTDTQYF
TGTGCCAGCAGCGGGGGCCCCACAGATACGCAGTATTTT
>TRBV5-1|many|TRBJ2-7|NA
CASSSLGTTTYEQYF
TGCGCCAGCAGCTCTCTTGGGACAACTACCTACGAGCAGTACTTC
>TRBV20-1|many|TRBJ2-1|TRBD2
CSAPGTSGRAYNEQFF
TGCAGTGCTCCAGGGACTAGCGGGAGGGCCTACAATGAGCAGTTCTTC
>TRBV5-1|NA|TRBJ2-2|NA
CASSHKPYAGGLNTGELFF
TGCGCCAGCAGCCACAAACCCTACGCGGGTGGATTGAACACCGGGGAGCTGTTTTTT
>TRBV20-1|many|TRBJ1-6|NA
CSASITTASPLHF
TGCAGTGCTAGTATCACCACGGCTTCACCCCTCCACTTT
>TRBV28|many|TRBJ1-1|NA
CASSPTLTRTEAFF
TGTGCCAGCAGTCCTACACTCACCCGGACTGAAGCTTTCTTT
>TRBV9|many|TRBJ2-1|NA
CASSVRGSPPVF
TGTGCCAGCAGCGTTAGGGGGTCTCCCCCAGTCTTC
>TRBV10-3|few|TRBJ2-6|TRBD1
CAISWGQGAGGANVLTF
TGTGCCATCAGCTGGGGACAGGGGGCCGGTGGGGCCAACGTCCTGACTTTC
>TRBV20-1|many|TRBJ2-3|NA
CSAPDTAQSTDTQYF
TGCAGTGCGCCGGATACGGCCCAAAGCACAGATACGCAGTATTTT
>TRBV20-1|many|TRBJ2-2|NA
CSASSTGTGELFF
TGCAGTGCTAGCTCTACAGGGACCGGGGAGCTGTTTTTT
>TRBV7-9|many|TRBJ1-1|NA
CASSLTGGDTEAFF
TGTGCCAGCAGCTTGACGGGTGGGGACACTGAAGCTTTCTTT
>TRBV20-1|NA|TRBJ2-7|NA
CSARRRLGPRYEQYF
TGCAGTGCTAGAAGGCGGCTGGGACCCCGTTACGAGCAGTACTTC
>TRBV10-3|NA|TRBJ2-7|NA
CAISESNSFHEQYF
TGTGCCATCAGTGAGTCTAATAGTTTCCACGAGCAGTACTTC
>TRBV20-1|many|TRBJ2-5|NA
CSADTSWETQYF
TGCAGTGCAGATACTTCGTGGGAGACCCAGTACTTC
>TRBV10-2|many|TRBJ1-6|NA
CASRAARYNSPLHF
TGCGCCAGCAGGGCAGCCCGTTATAATTCACCCCTCCACTTT
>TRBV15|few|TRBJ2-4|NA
CATRLDGESDIQYF
TGTGCCACGCGACTGGACGGGGAGTCAGACATTCAGTACTTC
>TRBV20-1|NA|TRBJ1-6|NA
CSARVQGPFSYNSPLHF
TGCAGTGCTAGAGTCCAGGGCCCGTTCTCCTATAATTCACCCCTCCACTTT
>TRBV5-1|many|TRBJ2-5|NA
CASSSWGVRQETQYF
TGCGCCAGCAGCTCATGGGGGGTGAGGCAAGAGACCCAGTACTTC
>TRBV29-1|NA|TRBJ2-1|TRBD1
CSVRTGPNEQFF
TGCAGCGTGCGGACAGGGCCTAATGAGCAGTTCTTC
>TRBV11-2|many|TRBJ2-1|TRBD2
CASSFYPGLASYNEQFF
TGTGCCAGCAGCTTCTACCCGGGACTAGCTTCATACAATGAGCAGTTCTTC
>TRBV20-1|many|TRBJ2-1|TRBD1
CSARARTGSIYNEQFF
TGCAGTGCTAGAGCTAGGACAGGGTCTATCTACAATGAGCAGTTCTTC
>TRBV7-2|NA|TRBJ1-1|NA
CASSPQGRRTEAFF
TGTGCCAGCAGCCCCCAAGGGCGGAGGACTGAAGCTTTCTTT
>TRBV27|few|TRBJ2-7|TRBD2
CASSLGGRGSSSYEQYF
TGTGCCAGCAGTTTGGGAGGGCGGGGTTCGAGCTCCTACGAGCAGTACTTC
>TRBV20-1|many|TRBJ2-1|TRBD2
CSAKAGLGFSYNEQFF
TGCAGCGCCAAAGCGGGATTGGGTTTCTCCTACAATGAGCAGTTCTTC
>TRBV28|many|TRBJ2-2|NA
CASKRGGDTGELFF
TGTGCCAGCAAGAGGGGTGGGGACACCGGGGAGCTGTTTTTT
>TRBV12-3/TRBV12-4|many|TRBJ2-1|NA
CASSFSGEQFF
TGTGCCAGCAGTTTCTCCGGTGAGCAGTTCTTC
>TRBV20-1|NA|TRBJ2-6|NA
CSASPVRGANVLTF
TGCAGTGCTAGCCCAGTGCGTGGGGCCAACGTCCTGACTTTC
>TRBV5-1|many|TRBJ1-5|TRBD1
CASTGTGNSNQPQHF
TGCGCCAGCACCGGGACAGGGAATAGCAATCAGCCCCAGCATTTT
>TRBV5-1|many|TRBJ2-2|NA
CASSLVPGRGANTGELFF
TGCGCCAGCAGCTTGGTACCTGGCAGGGGGGCGAACACCGGGGAGCTGTTTTTT
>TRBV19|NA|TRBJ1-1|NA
CASSIDRGTEAFF
TGTGCCAGTAGTATAGACAGGGGCACTGAAGCTTTCTTT
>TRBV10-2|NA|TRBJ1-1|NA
CASSEGFGYTEAFF
TGCGCCAGCAGTGAGGGATTCGGATACACTGAAGCTTTCTTT
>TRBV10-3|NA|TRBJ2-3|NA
CAFSPPWADTQYF
TGTGCCTTCAGTCCACCTTGGGCAGATACGCAGTATTTT
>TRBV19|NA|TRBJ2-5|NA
CASSAGQKETQYF
TGTGCCAGTAGTGCCGGACAGAAAGAGACCCAGTACTTC
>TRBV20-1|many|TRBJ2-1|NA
CSGQYRHNEQFF
TGCAGCGGACAATATCGCCACAATGAGCAGTTCTTC
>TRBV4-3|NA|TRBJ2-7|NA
CASSQEVQYEQYF
TGCGCCAGCAGCCAAGAGGTGCAGTACGAGCAGTACTTC
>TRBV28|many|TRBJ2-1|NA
CASSFLGSGGNEQFF
TGTGCCAGCAGTTTTCTAGGTAGTGGTGGAAATGAGCAGTTCTTC
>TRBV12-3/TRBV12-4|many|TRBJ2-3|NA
CASSFEQQGDTQYF
TGTGCCAGCAGTTTCGAGCAACAGGGAGATACGCAGTATTTT